The 25 T cell receptor beta chains given below trace back to one sample, sequenced in a study of blood T cell repertoires in COVID-19 (dated by TCRdb to the early 2020s). Preparation of the library involved the immunoSEQ multiplex PCR assay. TCRdb's version of the immuneACCESS table is confined to in-frame rearrangements and falls short of the full clone set. An unresolved V gene accounts for under half of the shortfall where checked; the remainder is of unknown origin. The sample table contains hundreds of thousands of clones; only one count was recorded for roughly 85% of them. The top ten clones comprise about 4.6% of the sample. Sequencing used PBMCs or T cells enriched from blood (not recorded which). The receptors were sampled from a woman between 50 and 59 years old who had been exposed to COVID-19.

The chain employs TRBV6-5 and TRBJ1-2; 7 positions match TRBD1. Per germline, CDR1 MNHEY and CDR2 SVGAGI. J gave up 2 bases and V 5 bases, and 2 bases lay outside the gene matches. The CDR3 covers 13 residues. For the CDR3, the DNA is TGTGCCAGCAGTCTGACAGGGAACTATGGCTACACCTTC. This codes for CASSLTGNYGYTF.

The chain is built from TRBV9 and TRBJ1-2, with D hard to call. The CDR3 spans 14 residues. The germline V gene has CDR1 SGDLS and CDR2 YYNGEE. Trimming shortened V by 0 bases and J by 0 bases, and 6 bases separated the two germline ends. CDR3 loop: CASSVGESNYGYTF. CDR3 DNA sequence: TGTGCCAGCAGCGTAGGAGAATCTAACTATGGCTACACCTTC.

The chain is built from TRBV19 and TRBJ2-3, with 7 bases matching TRBD1. This CDR3 has 14 residues. After removal of 5 bases from V and 2 bases from J, the junction contained 4 bases not matched to a gene. The germline gives CDR1 LNHDA, CDR2 SQIVND (reference sequence). The DNA for the CDR3 is TGTGCCAGTAGTCCAACAGGGGCCACAGATACGCAGTATTTT. The encoded protein is CASSPTGATDTQYF. The entire variable domain, with the rest obtained from reference TRBV19 and TRBJ2-3, is as follows: DGGITQSPKYLFRKEGQNVTLSCEQNLNHDAMYWYRQDPGQGLRLIYYSQIVNDFQKGDIAEGYSVSREKKESFPLTVTSAQKNPTAFYLCASSPTGATDTQYFGPGTRLTVL.

The chain employs TRBV27 and TRBJ1-2; D is uncertain. Germline lookup yields CDR1 MNHEY and CDR2 SMNVEV (reference sequence). Between the trimmed V and J ends, which lost 0 bases and 2 bases, there was a span of 4 bases. The CDR3 totals 13 residues. The CDR3 bases are TGTGCCAGCAGTTTATCCGGGAACTATGGCTACACCTTC. Its translation is CASSLSGNYGYTF.

The chain joins TRBV4-2 to TRBJ2-2, with 8 bases matching TRBD1. CDR1 and CDR2 from the germline V gene are LGHNA and YNFKEQ. Trimming cost V 2 bases and J 3 bases; bases outside gene matches: 5. The CDR3 has 16 amino acids. The CDR3 bases are TGTGCCAGCAGCCAATGGACAGGGAAGGACACCGGGGAGCTGTTTTTT. Amino acids: CASSQWTGKDTGELFF.

V gene TRBV7-8 combines with J gene TRBJ1-1; 7 bases line up with TRBD1. The CDR3 has 15 amino acids. The germline V gene has CDR1 SGHVS and CDR2 FQNEAQ. V trimming: 5 bases; J trimming: 1 base; junction bases outside the gene matches: 7. The CDR3 region is CASSTRQGSNTEAFF. The CDR3 bases are TGTGCCAGCAGCACTCGACAGGGCTCGAACACTGAAGCTTTCTTT.

The rearrangement joins TRBV27 to TRBJ1-5; weak D call: TRBD1 (5 bases). Between the trimmed V and J ends, which lost 0 bases and 5 bases, there was a span of 8 bases. The CDR3 consists of 14 residues. Germline V gene data show CDR1 as MNHEY and CDR2 as SMNVEV (reference sequence). CDR3 region: CASSLSGGDQPQHF. CDR3 sequence (DNA): TGTGCCAGCAGTTTATCAGGAGGGGATCAGCCCCAGCATTTT.

This clone was recorded only once. The chain joins TRBV4-3 to TRBJ2-3; TRBD2 aligns across 11 bases. V trimming: 5 bases; J trimming: 1 base; junction bases outside the gene matches: 8. Germline CDR1 is LGHNA and CDR2 is YSLEER. This CDR3 spans 17 amino acids. CDR3 loop: CASSDATSGTRTDTQYF. Written as DNA, the CDR3 is TGCGCCAGCAGCGACGCGACTAGCGGGACCCGCACAGATACGCAGTATTTT.

The chain has TRBV15 and TRBJ1-5, with unresolved D. The germline V and J ends were trimmed by 1 base and 2 bases, with 9 bases remaining between them. CDR1 and CDR2 from the germline V gene are LNHNV and YYDKDF (reference sequence). This CDR3 region has 15 residues. CDR3 sequence: CATSRVQEGNQPQHF. The CDR3 nucleotides are TGTGCCACCAGCAGAGTTCAAGAGGGCAATCAGCCCCAGCATTTT.

This rearrangement joins TRBV19 to TRBJ1-1; TRBD1 matches 8 bases. J was trimmed by 8 bases and V by 2 bases; bases with no gene match: 10. The CDR3 loop spans 15 amino acids. The germline CDR1 and CDR2 sequences are LNHDA and SQIVND (reference sequence). This CDR3 is CASSIRRRGQIEAFF. The CDR3 DNA reads as TGTGCCAGTAGTATACGACGCAGGGGGCAAATAGAAGCTTTCTTT.

This chain links TRBV5-8 with TRBJ2-3; 14 positions agree with TRBD2. Germline lookup yields CDR1 SGHTS and CDR2 YDEGEE. The ends lost 4 bases at V and 5 bases at J; junction bases unmatched: 6. The CDR3 runs to 16 residues. CDR3 sequence: CASSPGTSGGQDTQYF. The CDR3 nucleotides read TGTGCCAGCAGCCCCGGGACTAGCGGGGGCCAAGATACGCAGTATTTT.

This chain uses TRBV6-5 with TRBJ1-6; D is uncertain. Germline CDR1 and CDR2: MNHEY and SVGAGI. The CDR3 sequence is 15 residues long. Trimming stripped 6 bases from V and 9 bases from J, with 18 bases between. The CDR3 coding sequence is TGTGCCAGCAGCCCCAGCGGACCGACCAGTTCACCCCTCCACTTT. Translating it yields CASSPSGPTSSPLHF.

The gene calls are TRBV5-5 and TRBJ2-3; no reliable D call. Germline CDR1 reads SGHKS; CDR2 reads YYEKEE (reference sequence). The V end was cut by 1 base, the J end by 1 base, with 10 bases between. The CDR3 runs 15 residues. This chain's CDR3 is CASSLIPAGTDTQYF. In DNA, the CDR3 is TGTGCCAGCAGCTTGATACCCGCAGGCACAGATACGCAGTATTTT.

The chain employs TRBV29-1 and TRBJ1-2; no definite D call. The CDR3 spans 13 residues. The germline V gene has CDR1 SQVTM and CDR2 ANQGSEA. V was cut by 5 bases and J by 6 bases, with 16 bases left in between. The CDR3 sequence: CSVRLFIGDGYTF. The CDR3 coding sequence is TGCAGCGTTAGACTCTTTATTGGAGATGGCTACACCTTC.

This clone appeared once. The V gene is TRBV27, the J gene TRBJ1-4, with 8 bases matching TRBD1. CDR1 is MNHEY, CDR2 SMNVEV, per germline (reference sequence). V trimming: 4 bases; J trimming: 7 bases; junction bases outside the gene matches: 5. The CDR3 is made up of 14 amino acids. CDR3 protein: CASSYRGLGEKLFF. Written as DNA, the CDR3 is TGTGCCAGCAGTTACAGGGGGTTGGGTGAAAAACTGTTTTTT.

V and J are TRBV5-4 and TRBJ2-3; 9 bases align to TRBD1. This CDR3 has 15 amino acids. The V segment lost 7 bases and the J segment 3 bases; nucleotides outside the gene matches: 9. The germline V gene encodes CDR1 SGHNT and CDR2 YYREEE (reference sequence). The CDR3: CASSPPGQGTDTQYF. The CDR3 DNA follows: TGTGCCAGCTCCCCACCGGGACAGGGAACAGATACGCAGTATTTT.

CDR3 in amino acids: CASSGIRGQAGYGYTF. The CDR3 DNA follows: TGTGCCAGCAGCGGGATAAGGGGACAGGCCGGCTATGGCTACACCTTC. V is TRBV2 and J is TRBJ1-2; the match to TRBD1 covers 8 bases. Per germline, CDR1 SNHLY and CDR2 FYNNEI. V lost 6 bases, J lost 4 bases, and 13 bases stayed unmatched. The CDR3 consists of 16 residues.

The V gene is TRBV5-1, the J gene TRBJ2-2; D not resolved. Germline CDR1 and CDR2: SGHRS and YFSETQ. The V and J ends lost 1 base and 3 bases respectively, with 7 bases between them. The CDR3 is 14 residues long. The CDR3 DNA reads TGCGCCAGCAGCTTGTACACCGACACCGGGGAGCTGTTTTTT. Its translation: CASSLYTDTGELFF. The variable domain in full, completed from reference TRBV5-1 and TRBJ2-2, reads KAGVTQTPRYLIKTRGQQVTLSCSPISGHRSVSWYQQTPGQGLQFLFEYFSETQRNKGNFPGRFSGRQFSNSRSEMNVSTLELGDSALYLCASSLYTDTGELFFGEGSRLTVL.

J is TRBJ2-1 and V is TRBV19; TRBD2 is a possible D gene (6 bases). This CDR3 is built from 15 residues. The ends were cut back, 7 bases at V and 6 bases at J, with 19 bases in the middle. Germline values: CDR1 LNHDA, CDR2 SQIVND (reference sequence). The CDR3 protein is CASKEGGASSNEQFF. The CDR3 region has the DNA TGTGCCAGTAAAGAAGGCGGGGCGTCGAGCAATGAGCAGTTCTTC.

The chain links TRBV7-8 to TRBJ1-1, with 7 bases lining up with TRBD1. This CDR3 contains 14 residues. Germline lookup yields CDR1 SGHVS and CDR2 FQNEAQ. The V segment lost 4 bases and the J segment 1 base; nucleotides outside the gene matches: 3. Written as DNA, the CDR3 is TGTGCCAGCAGCTCGCGGACAGGGAACACTGAAGCTTTCTTT. As protein: CASSSRTGNTEAFF.

The rearrangement uses TRBV3-1 (or the pseudogene TRBV3-2) and TRBJ2-1; unclear D gene. V dropped 1 base and J dropped 7 bases, with 14 bases sitting between them. CDR1 is LGHDT and CDR2 is YNNKEL in the germline V gene (reference sequence). CDR3 length equals 15 residues. Written as DNA, the CDR3 is TGTGCCAGCAGCCAAGGTGTGACATCTGGGAATGAGCAGTTCTTC. This gives the protein CASSQGVTSGNEQFF.

The chain combines TRBV27 with TRBJ1-1; a weak D match, TRBD1 (6 bases). Germline CDR1 reads MNHEY; CDR2 reads SMNVEV (reference sequence). V was clipped by 5 bases and J by 3 bases, with 13 bases between them. The CDR3 extends over 14 amino acids. CDR3: CASSLRGRYTEAFF. The CDR3 nucleotides read TGTGCCAGCAGTCTCAGGGGACGGTACACTGAAGCTTTCTTT.

This chain uses TRBV6-5 with TRBJ1-1; no clear D. The V gene's germline CDR1 is MNHEY and CDR2 SVGAGI. The V and J ends lost 10 bases and 1 base respectively, with 7 bases between them. The CDR3 sequence is 11 residues long. The DNA of the CDR3 is TGTGCCAACGGGGAGAACACTGAAGCTTTCTTT. Translated, it gives CANGENTEAFF.

This sequence joins TRBV7-2 and TRBJ1-3, with 7 bases aligning to TRBD1. This CDR3 has 17 amino acids. V shed 4 bases, J shed 8 bases, and the junction held 17 bases outside the gene matches. Germline V gives CDR1 SGHTA, CDR2 FQGNSA. CDR3 amino acids: CASSSTGVPTGRYTIYF. In DNA, the CDR3 is TGTGCCAGCAGCTCAACCGGGGTGCCGACAGGGAGGTACACCATATATTTT.

The chain uses TRBV6-5 and TRBJ1-2; D is unclear. The germline CDR1 and CDR2 sequences are MNHEY and SVGAGI. This CDR3 contains 13 residues. V shed 6 bases and J shed 4 bases, with 12 bases lying between them. In DNA, the CDR3 is TGTGCCAGCAGATTACGAGGGAGCTATGGCTACACCTTC. Its translation is CASRLRGSYGYTF.